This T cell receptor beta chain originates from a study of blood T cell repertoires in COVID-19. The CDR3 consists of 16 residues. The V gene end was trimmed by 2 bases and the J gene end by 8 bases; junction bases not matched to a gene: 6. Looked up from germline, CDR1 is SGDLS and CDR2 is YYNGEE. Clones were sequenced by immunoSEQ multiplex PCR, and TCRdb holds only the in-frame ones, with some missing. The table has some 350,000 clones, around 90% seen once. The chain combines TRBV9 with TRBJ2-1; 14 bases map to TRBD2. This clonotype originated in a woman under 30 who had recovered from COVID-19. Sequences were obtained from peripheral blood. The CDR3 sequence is CASSVRLAGGPHEQFF. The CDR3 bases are TGTGCCAGCAGCGTCAGACTAGCGGGAGGGCCCCATGAGCAGTTCTTC.